These 25 T cell receptor beta chains were all obtained from the same sample, sequenced in a study of a mutant IDH1 vaccine in newly diagnosed glioma. Described time point: week 11, during vaccination. The investigators gave 300 ug of mutant IDH1 20-mer peptide in each vaccine dose, together with topical imiquimod. Method: immunoSEQ multiplex PCR; TCRdb's copy keeps in-frame clones and lacks some. The data contain about 120,000 clones, about four fifths of them singletons. These receptors have no identified antigens. Sample: PBMCs, taken from a glioma patient whose treatment included an IDH1 peptide vaccine. These receptors were taken from a man aged 35 to 55 with glioma.

This clone was found once. The chain couples TRBV19 to TRBJ2-7; the match to TRBD1 covers 9 bases. The CDR3 runs 16 residues. Germline V lookup: CDR1 LNHDA, CDR2 SQIVND (reference sequence). Trimming took 1 base from V and 3 from J; bases not matched to a gene: 7. CDR3 in DNA: TGTGCCAGTAGTATAGCGGGGACAGGGCTTCTCTACGAGCAGTACTTC. Residues: CASSIAGTGLLYEQYF. Using reference TRBV19 and TRBJ2-7 for the parts outside the CDR3, the full variable domain is DGGITQSPKYLFRKEGQNVTLSCEQNLNHDAMYWYRQDPGQGLRLIYYSQIVNDFQKGDIAEGYSVSREKKESFPLTVTSAQKNPTAFYLCASSIAGTGLLYEQYFGPGTRLTVT.

The chain has TRBV11-2 and TRBJ1-1; D is uncertain. The V end lost 4 bases, the J end lost 2 bases, and 8 bases lay between the germline ends. The CDR3 is 13 amino acids. In germline, CDR1 is SGHAT, CDR2 FQNNGV. The CDR3 sequence: CASSWSPNTEAFF. In DNA, the CDR3 is TGTGCCAGCAGCTGGAGTCCCAACACTGAAGCTTTCTTT.

The V gene is TRBV27, the J gene TRBJ2-2; D not resolved. With 0 bases removed from V and 4 bases from J, the gap between germline ends came to 3 bases. This CDR3 has 13 amino acids. Germline CDR1 and CDR2: MNHEY and SMNVEV (reference sequence). The CDR3 region is CASSLSATGELFF. The CDR3 DNA follows: TGTGCCAGCAGTTTATCGGCCACCGGGGAGCTGTTTTTT.

The chain combines TRBV7-2 with TRBJ1-2; possible D gene TRBD1, 5 bases. The CDR3 spans 14 residues. Germline lookup yields CDR1 SGHTA and CDR2 FQGNSA. V lost 2 bases and J lost 2, with 9 bases in between. The CDR3 DNA reads as TGTGCCAGCAGCTTATTCGGGGCCAACTATGGCTACACCTTC. It yields the protein CASSLFGANYGYTF.

As DNA, the CDR3 is TGTGCCAGCAGTTTAGGCACGGGAGGCAGAAATGAGCAGTTCTTC. Amino acid sequence: CASSLGTGGRNEQFF. This chain uses TRBV28 with TRBJ2-1; TRBD2 matches at 7 bases. V lost 2 bases and J lost 7; bases outside the gene matches: 8. Germline values: CDR1 MDHEN, CDR2 SYDVKM. The CDR3 is made up of 15 amino acids.

The chain recombines TRBV5-1 with TRBJ2-3, with D perhaps TRBD1 or TRBD2 (5 bases each). Germline V gene lookup returns CDR1 SGHRS and CDR2 YFSETQ. This CDR3 region has 16 residues. V shed 0 bases and J shed 0 bases, with 11 bases lying between them. In DNA, the CDR3 is TGCGCCAGCAGCTTGGTCCCCGGGGCCAGCACAGATACGCAGTATTTT. Its protein is CASSLVPGASTDTQYF.

The chain recombines TRBV28 with TRBJ2-5, with D tentatively TRBD2 (6 bases). This CDR3 contains 15 residues. The V gene lost 6 bases and the J gene lost 1 base, with 15 bases spanning the gap. From germline, CDR1 is MDHEN and CDR2 SYDVKM. CDR3 nucleotide sequence: TGTGCCAGCAGCGGAGGGTTGATAGGCCAAGAGACCCAGTACTTC. The encoded protein is CASSGGLIGQETQYF.

In its sample, this clone was seen once. This chain links TRBV7-9 with TRBJ2-7, with D hard to call. V was trimmed by 6 bases and J by 6 bases, leaving 9 bases between them. This CDR3 region has 11 residues. In germline, CDR1 is SEHNR, CDR2 FQNEAQ (reference sequence). The CDR3 protein is CASSGPGEQYF. Written as DNA, the CDR3 is TGTGCCAGCAGTGGGCCGGGCGAGCAGTACTTC.

In its sample, this clone was seen a few times. This chain joins TRBV30 and TRBJ1-2; D call uncertain. From germline, CDR1 is GTSNPN and CDR2 SVGIG (reference sequence). The CDR3 covers 12 residues. Trimming cost V 5 bases and J 5 bases, with 12 bases left between them. The CDR3 loop is CAWYQEGYGYTF. The DNA for the CDR3 is TGTGCCTGGTATCAAGAGGGTTATGGCTACACCTTC.

The rearrangement joins TRBV13 to TRBJ2-7, with 7 positions matching TRBD2. The CDR3 is 14 residues long. J was trimmed by 2 bases and V by 3 bases; bases with no gene match: 4. Germline assignment: CDR1 PRHDT and CDR2 FYEKMQ (reference sequence). CDR3 sequence: CASSFSGVPYEQYF. In DNA form, the CDR3 reads TGTGCCAGCAGCTTCAGCGGGGTCCCCTACGAGCAGTACTTC.

The V call is TRBV19, the J call TRBJ2-3, with 11 bases lining up with TRBD2. CDR3 size: 18 residues. The V gene's germline CDR1 is LNHDA and CDR2 SQIVND (reference sequence). V shed 1 base, J shed 2 bases, and the junction held 8 bases outside the gene matches. The CDR3 loop reads CASSIAWASGGYTDTQYF. CDR3 in DNA: TGTGCCAGTAGTATAGCTTGGGCTAGCGGGGGGTACACAGATACGCAGTATTTT. The complete variable domain, with remaining parts taken from reference TRBV19 and TRBJ2-3, reads DGGITQSPKYLFRKEGQNVTLSCEQNLNHDAMYWYRQDPGQGLRLIYYSQIVNDFQKGDIAEGYSVSREKKESFPLTVTSAQKNPTAFYLCASSIAWASGGYTDTQYFGPGTRLTVL.

J is TRBJ2-2 and V is TRBV6-5; TRBD2 agrees at 13 bases. Germline assignment: CDR1 MNHEY and CDR2 SVGAGI. V shed 4 bases and J 6 bases; nucleotides not matched to a gene: 5. This CDR3 is 16 amino acids long. The CDR3 DNA sequence: TGTGCCAGCAGTTTCCCGGGACTAGCGGGGCCCGGGGAGCTGTTTTTT. This sequence encodes CASSFPGLAGPGELFF.

This clone was found many times. The gene calls are TRBV9 and TRBJ2-1, with unresolved D. Germline CDR1 and CDR2: SGDLS and YYNGEE. CDR3 length equals 15 residues. V was pared by 2 bases and J by 7 bases, with 16 bases between. The CDR3, as DNA: TGTGCCAGCAGCGTGAGAGACGGGCCTCGGAATGAGCAGTTCTTC. This sequence encodes CASSVRDGPRNEQFF.

The table lists this clone with a few counts. The sample has other DNA sequences that encode this CDR3 too. The rearrangement links TRBV5-1 to TRBJ1-1, with unresolved D. Germline-derived CDR1 and CDR2 are SGHRS and YFSETQ. The CDR3 has 13 amino acids. V was trimmed by 0 bases and J by 1 base, leaving 4 bases between them. The chain's CDR3 is CASSLEANTEAFF. CDR3 in DNA: TGCGCCAGCAGCTTGGAAGCGAACACTGAAGCTTTCTTT.

This sequence joins TRBV5-6 and TRBJ2-1, with 8 positions matching TRBD2. The CDR3 is 15 amino acids. Trimming took 4 bases from V and 6 from J; bases not matched to a gene: 9. Germline values: CDR1 SGHDT, CDR2 YYEEEE. The CDR3, as DNA: TGTGCCAGCAGCCCGGTTCTTACTAGCGGCAATGAGCAGTTCTTC. Protein sequence: CASSPVLTSGNEQFF.

CDR3 nucleotides: TGTGCCAGTAGACCTGGGGCGCAGGGGGCCTCCTACGAGCAGTACTTC. Protein: CASRPGAQGASYEQYF. J is TRBJ2-7 and V is TRBV19; 8 nucleotides line up with TRBD1. Germline-derived CDR1 and CDR2 are LNHDA and SQIVND (reference sequence). The CDR3 is 16 residues long. With V trimmed by 6 bases and J by 0 bases, 10 bases remained unmatched.

V and J are TRBV5-1 and TRBJ1-1; 9 bases agree with TRBD1. The CDR3 has 18 amino acids. V was pared by 0 bases and J by 0 bases, with 9 bases of the junction left unmatched. The germline gives CDR1 SGHRS, CDR2 YFSETQ. The CDR3 DNA sequence: TGCGCCAGCAGCTTGGAACAGGGGGCCCGTTGGGTGAACACTGAAGCTTTCTTT. Its translation is CASSLEQGARWVNTEAFF.

CDR3 sequence reads: CSVRRNEKLFF. DNA of the CDR3: TGCAGCGTTCGGCGGAATGAAAAACTGTTTTTT. The chain combines TRBV29-1 with TRBJ1-4; D remains ambiguous. Germline V CDR1 and CDR2: SQVTM, ANQGSEA. V lost 5 bases, J lost 5 bases, and 6 bases lay in between. The CDR3 totals 11 residues.

The chain has TRBV6-5 and TRBJ2-7, with D tentatively TRBD1 (7 bases). V gave up 4 bases and J gave up 2 bases, with 12 bases separating them. The CDR3 loop spans 14 amino acids. Germline lookup yields CDR1 MNHEY and CDR2 SVGAGI. CDR3 bases: TGTGCCAGCAGTTCTGGCGGGACAGCCTACGAGCAGTACTTC. Translation gives CASSSGGTAYEQYF.

The rearrangement links TRBV4-3 to TRBJ2-3; 7 nucleotides match TRBD1. Germline V CDR1 and CDR2: LGHNA, YSLEER. The CDR3 contains 17 residues. V was clipped by 4 bases and J by 0 bases; unmatched bases: 10. CDR3 in amino acids: CASSPSVDRISTDTQYF. The CDR3 nucleotides are TGCGCCAGCAGCCCCTCCGTGGACAGGATTAGCACAGATACGCAGTATTTT.

This chain links TRBV19 with TRBJ2-5, with a possible D match to TRBD2 (5 bases). Deletions cut 3 bases from V and 5 bases from J, with 13 bases between. CDR3 length: 14 residues. The germline gives CDR1 LNHDA, CDR2 SQIVND (reference sequence). CDR3 in amino acids: CASSIRMGVETQYF. The CDR3 region has the DNA TGTGCCAGTAGTATTCGGATGGGAGTTGAGACCCAGTACTTC.

The V call is TRBV4-3, the J call TRBJ1-4; D is unclear. V lost 3 bases and J lost 11, with 16 bases in between. The germline gives CDR1 LGHNA, CDR2 YSLEER. The CDR3 covers 14 residues. DNA for the CDR3: TGCGCCAGCAGCCAGGTTCTTCAGGAAGTTAAACTGTTTTTT. It is translated as CASSQVLQEVKLFF.

CDR3 amino acids: CASRGGGNTGELFF. The CDR3 DNA sequence: TGTGCCAGCCGAGGCGGGGGGAACACCGGGGAGCTGTTTTTT. The rearrangement joins TRBV11-2 to TRBJ2-2; TRBD2 matches 7 bases. In germline, CDR1 is SGHAT, CDR2 FQNNGV. The CDR3 consists of 14 residues. The V gene end was trimmed by 8 bases and the J gene end by 1 base; junction bases not matched to a gene: 4. The complete variable domain, with remaining parts taken from reference TRBV11-2 and TRBJ2-2, reads EAGVAQSPRYKIIEKRQSVAFWCNPISGHATLYWYQQILGQGPKLLIQFQNNGVVDDSQLPKDRFSAERLKGVDSTLKIQPAKLEDSAVYLCASRGGGNTGELFFGEGSRLTVL.

Written as DNA, the CDR3 is TGTGCCAGCAGCCCTCTCTACGAGCAGTACTTC. Residues: CASSPLYEQYF. This chain links TRBV7-9 with TRBJ2-7; unclear D gene. The ends were cut back, 5 bases at V and 3 bases at J, with 5 bases in the middle. Per germline, CDR1 SEHNR and CDR2 FQNEAQ (reference sequence). The CDR3 spans 11 residues.

The CDR3 DNA follows: TGTGCCAGCAGTTTAGACACAACCGGGGAGCTGTTTTTT. It codes for CASSLDTTGELFF. The chain combines TRBV27 with TRBJ2-2; D is uncertain. CDR3 size: 13 residues. The ends were cut back, 2 bases at V and 5 bases at J, with 6 bases in the middle. The germline V gene encodes CDR1 MNHEY and CDR2 SMNVEV (reference sequence).